This TCR beta chain emerged from a study of shared clonotypes between healthy human individuals. Across the study: A few men and a couple of women, aged 18 to 49, were donors.

To note about this clone: What it binds is not known.

Deep was the level at which the assay was run. This table comes from immunoSEQ multiplex PCR, and its TCRdb copy is limited to in-frame clones, with some not included. This table holds roughly 2.5 million clones, approximately 90% found once. Study-wide results and limits: Generation of non-shared clonotypes was less probable than generation of clonotypes shared by all four donors.

CDR3 length: 15 residues. The germline V and J ends were trimmed by 5 bases and 1 base, with 12 bases remaining between them. The germline CDR1 and CDR2 sequences are SGHTA and FQGNSA. The chain joins TRBV7-2 to TRBJ2-1, with a tentative D call TRBD1 (6 bases). The specimen sequenced was naive CD4+ T cells sorted from blood. Described subset: CD45RA+ positively selected. The sequence derives from a man between 18 and 29 years old in good health. CDR3 in amino acids: CASSPWGLSYNEQFF. CDR3 in DNA: TGTGCCAGCAGCCCTTGGGGGCTTTCCTACAATGAGCAGTTCTTC.